This T cell receptor (beta chain) was documented in a study of T cell changes during pregnancy in multiple sclerosis. Sequencing used immunoSEQ multiplex PCR; TCRdb keeps in-frame clones, though not all of them. This sample has about 75,000 clones; around 92% occur once, and the top ten carry 0.9%. CDR1 SNHLY and CDR2 FYNNEI come from the germline V gene. V shed 6 bases and J 7 bases; nucleotides not matched to a gene: 7. This CDR3 has 15 amino acids. This sample comprised peripheral blood, obtained in the first trimester of pregnancy. This chain joins TRBV2 and TRBJ2-1; 12 bases agree with TRBD2. This clonotype was sampled from a female donor in good health, enrolled as a control in a pregnancy study. CDR3 sequence: CASRVLAGGPNEQFF. CDR3 bases: TGTGCCAGCAGGGTTCTAGCGGGAGGGCCGAATGAGCAGTTCTTC.